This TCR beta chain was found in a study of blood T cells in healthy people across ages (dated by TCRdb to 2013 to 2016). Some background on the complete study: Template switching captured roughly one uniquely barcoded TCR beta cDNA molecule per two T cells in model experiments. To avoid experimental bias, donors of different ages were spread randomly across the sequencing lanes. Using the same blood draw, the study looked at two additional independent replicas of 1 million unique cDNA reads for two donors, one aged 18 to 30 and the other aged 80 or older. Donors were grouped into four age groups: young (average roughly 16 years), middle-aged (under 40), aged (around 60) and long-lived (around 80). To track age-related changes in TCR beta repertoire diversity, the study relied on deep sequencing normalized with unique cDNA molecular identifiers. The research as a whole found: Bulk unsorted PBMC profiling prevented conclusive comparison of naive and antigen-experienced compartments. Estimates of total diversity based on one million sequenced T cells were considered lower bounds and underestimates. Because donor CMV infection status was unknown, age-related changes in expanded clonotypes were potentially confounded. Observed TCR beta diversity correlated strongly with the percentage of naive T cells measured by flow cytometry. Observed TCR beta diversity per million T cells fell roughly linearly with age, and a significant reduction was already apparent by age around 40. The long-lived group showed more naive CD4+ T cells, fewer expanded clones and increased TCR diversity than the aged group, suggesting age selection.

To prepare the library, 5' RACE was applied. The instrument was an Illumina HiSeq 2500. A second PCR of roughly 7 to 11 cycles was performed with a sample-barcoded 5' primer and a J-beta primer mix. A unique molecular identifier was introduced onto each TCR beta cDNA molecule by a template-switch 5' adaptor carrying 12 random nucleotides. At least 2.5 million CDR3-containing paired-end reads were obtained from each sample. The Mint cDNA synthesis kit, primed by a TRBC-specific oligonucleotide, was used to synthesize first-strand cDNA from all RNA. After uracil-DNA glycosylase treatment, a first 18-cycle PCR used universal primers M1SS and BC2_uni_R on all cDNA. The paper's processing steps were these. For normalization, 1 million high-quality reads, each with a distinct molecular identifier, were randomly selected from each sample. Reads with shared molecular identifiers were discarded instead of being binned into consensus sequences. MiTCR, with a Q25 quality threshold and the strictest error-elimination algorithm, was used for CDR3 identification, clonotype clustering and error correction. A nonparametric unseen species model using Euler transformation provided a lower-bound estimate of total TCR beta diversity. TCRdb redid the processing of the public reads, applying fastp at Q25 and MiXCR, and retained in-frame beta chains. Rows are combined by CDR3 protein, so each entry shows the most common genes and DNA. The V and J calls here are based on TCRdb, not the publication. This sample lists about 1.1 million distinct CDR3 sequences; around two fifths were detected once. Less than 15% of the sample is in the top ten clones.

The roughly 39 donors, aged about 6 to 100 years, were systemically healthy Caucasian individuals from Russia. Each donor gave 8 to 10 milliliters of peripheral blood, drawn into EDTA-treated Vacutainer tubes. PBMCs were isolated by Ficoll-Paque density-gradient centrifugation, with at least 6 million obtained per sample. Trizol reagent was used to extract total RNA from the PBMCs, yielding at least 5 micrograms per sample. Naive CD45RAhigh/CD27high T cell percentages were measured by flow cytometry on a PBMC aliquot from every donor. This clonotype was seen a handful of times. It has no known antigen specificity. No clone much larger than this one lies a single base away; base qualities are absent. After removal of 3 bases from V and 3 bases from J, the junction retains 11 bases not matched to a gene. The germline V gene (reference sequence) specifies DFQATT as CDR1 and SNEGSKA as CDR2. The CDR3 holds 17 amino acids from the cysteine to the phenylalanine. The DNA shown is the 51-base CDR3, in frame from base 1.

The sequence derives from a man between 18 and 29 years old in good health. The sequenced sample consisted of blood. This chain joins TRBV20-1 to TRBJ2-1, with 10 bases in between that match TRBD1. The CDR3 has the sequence CSASPPGQGGIYNEQFF. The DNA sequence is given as TGCAGTGCTAGTCCCCCAGGACAGGGGGGAATCTACAATGAGCAGTTCTTC.